Following are 3 T cell receptor beta chains from one sample sequenced in a study of memory CD4+ T cells and cytomegalovirus serostatus. The table came from immunoSEQ multiplex PCR; TCRdb's copy has only in-frame clones and leaves some out. The top ten clones hold less than 0.6% of a sample with approximately 53,000 clones, under 90% of them seen once. The sort gate was single viable CD3+CD4+CD8-CD45RO+ cells for memory CD4+ T cells. The sample consisted of memory CD4+ T cells from blood. The receptors come from an adult in good health and CMV-seronegative.

Turning to this clone: The sample holds other DNA sequences that translate to the same CDR3. V is TRBV28 and J is TRBJ1-5; 7 positions agree with TRBD1. The CDR3 is 14 residues long. From germline, CDR1 is MDHEN and CDR2 SYDVKM. J was trimmed by 3 bases and V by 6 bases; bases with no gene match: 5. The CDR3: CASRTGQVNQPQHF. The CDR3 region has the DNA TGTGCCAGCAGAACTGGACAGGTCAATCAGCCCCAGCATTTT.

The chain recombines TRBV6-6 with TRBJ1-5; tentative D call: TRBD1 (6 bases). This CDR3 has 14 amino acids. Germline assignment: CDR1 MNHNY and CDR2 SVGAGI (reference sequence). Trimming stripped 7 bases from V and 1 base from J, with 11 bases between. CDR3 amino acids: CASNTGNSNQPQHF. The CDR3 DNA reads TGTGCCAGCAACACAGGGAACAGCAATCAGCCCCAGCATTTT.

The J gene is TRBJ2-1, the V gene TRBV7-8, with D possibly being TRBD1 (6 bases). CDR3 length: 17 residues. Trimming left V 3 bases short and J 4 bases short, with 19 bases between. In germline, CDR1 is SGHVS, CDR2 FQNEAQ. CDR3 loop: CASSFVRRTVYYNEQFF. DNA for the CDR3: TGTGCCAGCAGCTTTGTACGTAGGACAGTTTATTACAATGAGCAGTTCTTC.